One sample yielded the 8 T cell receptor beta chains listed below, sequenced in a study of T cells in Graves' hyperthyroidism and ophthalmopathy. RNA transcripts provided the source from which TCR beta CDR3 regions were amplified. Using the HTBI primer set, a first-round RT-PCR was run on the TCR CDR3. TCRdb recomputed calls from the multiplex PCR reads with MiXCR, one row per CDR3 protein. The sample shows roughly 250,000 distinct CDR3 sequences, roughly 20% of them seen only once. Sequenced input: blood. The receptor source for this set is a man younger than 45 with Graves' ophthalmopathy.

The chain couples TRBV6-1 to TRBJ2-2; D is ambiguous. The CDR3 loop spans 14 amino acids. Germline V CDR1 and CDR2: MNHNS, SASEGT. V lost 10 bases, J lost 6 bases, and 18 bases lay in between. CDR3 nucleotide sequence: TGTGCCATCCTTAGGGCTTACGCTTCCGGGGAGCTGTTTTTT. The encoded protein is CAILRAYASGELFF.

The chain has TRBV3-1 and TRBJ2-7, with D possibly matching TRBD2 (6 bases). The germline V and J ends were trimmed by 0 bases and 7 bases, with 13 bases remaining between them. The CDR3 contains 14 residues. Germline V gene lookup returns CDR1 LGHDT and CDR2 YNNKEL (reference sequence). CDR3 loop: CASSQERLAREQYF. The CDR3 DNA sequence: TGTGCCAGCAGCCAAGAGAGGCTAGCGCGGGAGCAGTACTTC.

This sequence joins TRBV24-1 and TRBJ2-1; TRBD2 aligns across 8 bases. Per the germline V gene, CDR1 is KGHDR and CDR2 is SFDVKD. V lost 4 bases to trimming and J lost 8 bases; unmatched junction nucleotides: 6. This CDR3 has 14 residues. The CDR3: CATSEGTSRHEQFF. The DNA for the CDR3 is TGTGCCACCAGTGAAGGGACTAGTCGCCATGAGCAGTTCTTC.

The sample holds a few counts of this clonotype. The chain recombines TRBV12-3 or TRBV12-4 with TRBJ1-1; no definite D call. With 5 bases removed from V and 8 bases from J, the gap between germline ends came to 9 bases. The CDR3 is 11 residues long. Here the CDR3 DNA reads TGTGCCAGCAGTCGAACCAGAGAAGCTTTCTTT. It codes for CASSRTREAFF.

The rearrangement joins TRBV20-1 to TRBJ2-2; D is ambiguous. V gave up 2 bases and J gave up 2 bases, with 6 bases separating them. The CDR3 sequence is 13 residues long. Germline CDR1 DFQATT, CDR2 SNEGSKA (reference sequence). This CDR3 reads CSARNTNTGELFF. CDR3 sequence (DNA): TGCAGTGCTAGAAACACCAACACCGGGGAGCTGTTTTTT.

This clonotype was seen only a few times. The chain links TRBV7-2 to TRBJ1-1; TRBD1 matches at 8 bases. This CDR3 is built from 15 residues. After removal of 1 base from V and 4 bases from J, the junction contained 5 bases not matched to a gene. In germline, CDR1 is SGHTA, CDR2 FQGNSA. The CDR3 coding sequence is TGTGCCAGCAGCTTAGGAGGGACAGGACTCACTGAAGCTTTCTTT. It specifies CASSLGGTGLTEAFF.

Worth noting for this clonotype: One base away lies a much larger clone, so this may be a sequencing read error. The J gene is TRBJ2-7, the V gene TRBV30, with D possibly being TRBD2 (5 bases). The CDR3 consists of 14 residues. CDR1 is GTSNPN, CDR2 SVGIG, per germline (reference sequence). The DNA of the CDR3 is TGTGTCTGGAGTAGGGCCGCGGGCGCCTACGAGCAGTACTTC. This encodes CVWSRAAGAYEQYF.

CDR3 residues: CASSYRDATGELFF. As DNA, the CDR3 is TGTGCCAGCAGTTACAGGGACGCCACCGGGGAGCTGTTTTTT. The rearrangement links TRBV6-9 to TRBJ2-2; D is possibly TRBD1 or TRBD2 (5 bases each). V was shortened by 3 bases and J by 4 bases, with 9 bases between the two germline ends. In germline, CDR1 is MNHGY, CDR2 SVAAGI. The CDR3 spans 14 residues.